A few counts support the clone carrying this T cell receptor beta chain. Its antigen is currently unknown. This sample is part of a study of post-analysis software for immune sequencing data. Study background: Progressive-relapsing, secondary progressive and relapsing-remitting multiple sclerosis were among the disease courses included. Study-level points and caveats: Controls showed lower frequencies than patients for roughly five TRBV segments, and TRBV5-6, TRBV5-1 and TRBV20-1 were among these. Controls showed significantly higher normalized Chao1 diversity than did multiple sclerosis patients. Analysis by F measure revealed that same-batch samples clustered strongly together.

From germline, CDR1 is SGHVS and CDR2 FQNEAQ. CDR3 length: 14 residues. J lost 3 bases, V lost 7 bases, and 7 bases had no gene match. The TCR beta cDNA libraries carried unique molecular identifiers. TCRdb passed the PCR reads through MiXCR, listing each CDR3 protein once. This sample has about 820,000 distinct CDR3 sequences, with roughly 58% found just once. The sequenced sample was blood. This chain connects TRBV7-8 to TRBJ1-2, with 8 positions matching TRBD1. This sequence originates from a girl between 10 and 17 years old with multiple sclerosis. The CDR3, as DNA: TGTGCCAGCACCACAGGGGGTATATACTATGGCTACACCTTC. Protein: CASTTGGIYYGYTF.